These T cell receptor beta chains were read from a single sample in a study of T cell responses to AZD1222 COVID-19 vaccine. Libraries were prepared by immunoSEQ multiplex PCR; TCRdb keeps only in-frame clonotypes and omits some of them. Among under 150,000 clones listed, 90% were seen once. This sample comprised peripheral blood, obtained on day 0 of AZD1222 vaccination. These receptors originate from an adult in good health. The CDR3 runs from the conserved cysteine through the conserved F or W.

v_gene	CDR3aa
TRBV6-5	CASSGNTEAFF
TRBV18	CASSPGGGHTEAFF
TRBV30	CAWSVRGISGNTIYF
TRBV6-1	CASSELHWGGTAKRQETQYF
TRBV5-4	CASSPTSADPKNIQYF
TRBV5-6	CASSPSAEANTGELFF
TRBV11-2	CASSFVGYREDTQYF
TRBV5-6	CASSRTTSGIYEQYF
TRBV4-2	CASSRAVGGGAGEQFF
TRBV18	CASSPLPDRAGYEKLFF
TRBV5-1	CASSFPQLAGNTDTQYF
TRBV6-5	CASSYTTGTGSPLHF
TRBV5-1	CASSLRGNNEKLFF
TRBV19	CASSIPGGAGYGYTF
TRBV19	CASSIDPTGGGQHF
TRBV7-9	CASSLGGLAGGSYQFF
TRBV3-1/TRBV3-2	CASSTTGTGMNEQFF
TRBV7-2	CASSLAISRQQGNTIYF
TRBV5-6	CASSLTGNTEAFF
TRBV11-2	CASSLAGANVLTF
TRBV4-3	CASSQEAPLNTEAFF
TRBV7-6	CASSQGQGWFNTEAFF
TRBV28	CASSATGAAKNIQYF
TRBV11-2	CASSFKRTVTNTGELFF
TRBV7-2	CASSLAGAGSYNEQFF
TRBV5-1	CASSLGPGGPEQPQHF
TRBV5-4	CASSLTYEQYF
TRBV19	CASSQGPPANNEQFF